The entry below describes one T cell receptor (beta chain). Other DNA sequences in this sample translate to the same CDR3. Original handling: Estimation of nucleated cell counts was performed using reference gene primer amplification. Profiled with immunoSEQ multiplex PCR; TCRdb holds only in-frame clones, not every one. That table furnishes V, J and clone size, whereas the DNA furnished D and trimming. Found here are about 170,000 clones, 80% to 85% of them singletons; the top ten hold more than 12%. The entry originates in a study of blood T cell repertoires in COVID-19. Looking at the study overall: Collection of acute and convalescent COVID-19 samples took place in the United States, Italy and Spain.

Germline CDR1 is MNHEY and CDR2 is SMNVEV (reference sequence). The CDR3 totals 13 residues. Trimming took 2 bases from V and 5 from J, leaving 9 bases between them. The sequenced sample was peripheral blood. This sequence originates from a woman in her 70s with COVID-19, enrolled during active disease. This chain links TRBV27 with TRBJ1-1; D ambiguous. The CDR3 region has the DNA TGTGCCAGCAGTTTAAGAGGTCGTACTGAAGCTTTCTTT. Its protein is CASSLRGRTEAFF.